This T cell receptor beta chain was identified in a study of blood T cell repertoires in COVID-19. Generated by immunoSEQ multiplex PCR, the TCRdb table keeps only in-frame clones and is missing some. The top ten hold 6.5% of the sample, which has about 180,000 clones, about four fifths seen once. The CDR3 runs 11 residues. V lost 5 bases, J lost 4 bases, and 1 base stayed unmatched. The germline V gene encodes CDR1 DFQATT and CDR2 SNEGSKA (reference sequence). Sequenced material: peripheral blood. The sequence was obtained from a man aged 70 or older with active or convalescent COVID-19. J is TRBJ2-7 and V is TRBV20-1, with 8 bases lining up with TRBD1. CDR3 region: CSAYRGYEQYF. In DNA form, the CDR3 reads TGCAGTGCTTACAGGGGGTACGAGCAGTACTTC.